Below, 18 T cell receptor beta chains from the same sample are listed, as sequenced in a study of Ad26.COV2.S vaccination and SARS-CoV-2 variants. Clones were read by immunoSEQ multiplex PCR, and TCRdb kept only the in-frame ones, dropping some. The repertoire holds roughly 390,000 clones, with 70% to 90% as singletons. Treatment specified: 15 to 20 received Ad26.COV2.S at low or high dose, single or two shots; roughly 5 received placebo; per-sample allocation not given. Material that was analyzed had been drawn on day 63 after the first vaccine or placebo injection. The material was peripheral blood, obtained in a trial of Ad26.COV2.S vaccine versus placebo. Receptors originate from a person aged 18-60 years who received the Ad26.COV2.S COVID-19 vaccine or a placebo.

This chain joins TRBV29-1 and TRBJ2-7; D call uncertain. Germline assignment: CDR1 SQVTM and CDR2 ANQGSEA. V lost 4 bases to trimming and J lost 4 bases, with 8 bases between them. The CDR3 loop spans 11 amino acids. The CDR3 coding sequence is TGCAGCGTTGGAGACGAGTACGAGCAGTACTTC. The encoded protein is CSVGDEYEQYF.

V is TRBV7-2 and J is TRBJ1-4; 9 nucleotides match TRBD1. This CDR3 has 15 residues. Looked up from germline, CDR1 is SGHTA and CDR2 is FQGNSA. The V and J ends lost 1 base and 8 bases, in that order; junction bases with no gene match: 5. CDR3 nucleotide sequence: TGTGCCAGCAGCTTAGGGGGACAGGGCCAGGAAAAACTGTTTTTT. Translation: CASSLGGQGQEKLFF.

V gene TRBV6-1 combines with J gene TRBJ2-1; 7 bases fit TRBD2. Trimming at V came to 0 bases and at J to 8 bases, leaving 4 bases not matched to a gene. Germline V gives CDR1 MNHNS, CDR2 SASEGT. This CDR3 is built from 14 residues. In DNA form, the CDR3 reads TGTGCCAGCAGTGAAGCGGGGAGGGGCGATGAGCAGTTCTTC. It is translated as CASSEAGRGDEQFF.

Only one count was recorded for this clone. This chain links TRBV9 with TRBJ1-4, with D tentatively TRBD1 (6 bases). CDR1 and CDR2 from the germline V gene are SGDLS and YYNGEE. The CDR3 is made up of 15 amino acids. Trimming shortened V by 4 bases and J by 7 bases, and 17 bases separated the two germline ends. The CDR3 loop is CASSPRGQRGEKLFF. DNA for the CDR3: TGTGCCAGCAGCCCCCGGGGGCAACGGGGTGAAAAACTGTTTTTT.

The chain combines TRBV2 with TRBJ2-2, with 7 bases fitting TRBD1. With V trimmed by 4 bases and J by 1 base, 15 bases remained unmatched. The CDR3 sequence is 19 residues long. The germline V gene encodes CDR1 SNHLY and CDR2 FYNNEI. CDR3 DNA sequence: TGTGCCAGCAGTGCCCAGGACAGGCTTCTCCACTTGAACACCGGGGAGCTGTTTTTT. Translating gives CASSAQDRLLHLNTGELFF.

Here the CDR3 DNA reads TGTGCCAGCAGCTCATCCCCTGGGGTGAACACTGAAGCTTTCTTT. Translated, it gives CASSSSPGVNTEAFF. The chain couples TRBV5-4 to TRBJ1-1, with D uncertain. The germline V gene encodes CDR1 SGHNT and CDR2 YYREEE (reference sequence). The ends were cut back, 3 bases at V and 0 bases at J, with 12 bases in the middle. This CDR3 is 15 amino acids long.

This clone came up once. The chain couples TRBV24-1 to TRBJ2-5; D ambiguous. This CDR3 has 13 residues. The germline V gene encodes CDR1 KGHDR and CDR2 SFDVKD. V was clipped by 8 bases and J by 1 base, with 10 bases between them. CDR3 DNA: TGTGCCACCAAGGCGTTGGGCCAAGAGACCCAGTACTTC. It yields the protein CATKALGQETQYF.

CDR3 protein: CASSPPIAGGPDEQYF. CDR3 DNA: TGTGCCAGCTCACCCCCTATTGCGGGGGGGCCTGACGAGCAGTACTTC. The rearrangement joins TRBV18 to TRBJ2-7; TRBD2 matches 9 bases. The V gene end was trimmed by 3 bases and the J gene end by 5 bases; junction bases not matched to a gene: 11. The germline CDR1 and CDR2 sequences are KGHSH and LQKENI. This CDR3 spans 16 amino acids.

J is TRBJ2-3 and V is TRBV7-2, with D possibly matching TRBD2 (5 bases). Germline lookup yields CDR1 SGHTA and CDR2 FQGNSA. The length of the CDR3 is 13 residues. V was clipped by 0 bases and J by 5 bases, with 6 bases between them. The CDR3 sequence: CASSLASEDTQYF. The CDR3 DNA sequence: TGTGCCAGCAGCTTAGCTAGCGAAGATACGCAGTATTTT.

The J gene is TRBJ1-5, the V gene TRBV16, with a tentative D call TRBD1 (6 bases). V lost 8 bases to trimming and J lost 2 bases, with 13 bases between them. CDR3 size: 14 residues. Germline V gene data show CDR1 as KGHSY and CDR2 as FQNENV. The CDR3 reads CASGGALGNQPQHF. For the CDR3, the DNA is TGTGCCAGCGGGGGGGCATTGGGCAATCAGCCCCAGCATTTT.

The chain is built from TRBV5-4 and TRBJ1-6; 7 bases agree with TRBD1. The ends lost 2 bases at V and 8 bases at J; junction bases unmatched: 1. CDR1 is SGHNT and CDR2 is YYREEE in the germline V gene (reference sequence). The CDR3 has 13 amino acids. DNA of the CDR3: TGTGCCAGCAGCTTCAGGGGGGATTCACCCCTCCACTTT. Amino acids: CASSFRGDSPLHF.

The V and J genes are TRBV11-2 and TRBJ2-7; no definite D call. The V gene lost 6 bases and the J gene lost 2 bases, with 11 bases spanning the gap. The CDR3 runs to 13 residues. Per germline, CDR1 SGHAT and CDR2 FQNNGV. CDR3 in amino acids: CASSPGRTYEQYF. The CDR3 coding sequence is TGTGCCAGCAGTCCCGGACGGACCTACGAGCAGTACTTC. The entire variable domain, with the rest obtained from reference TRBV11-2 and TRBJ2-7, is as follows: EAGVAQSPRYKIIEKRQSVAFWCNPISGHATLYWYQQILGQGPKLLIQFQNNGVVDDSQLPKDRFSAERLKGVDSTLKIQPAKLEDSAVYLCASSPGRTYEQYFGPGTRLTVT.

The chain employs TRBV7-9 and TRBJ2-1; D tentatively fits TRBD1 or TRBD2 (6 bases each). This CDR3 has 19 residues. Germline CDR1 SEHNR, CDR2 FQNEAQ (reference sequence). Trimming pared 1 base from V and 3 bases from J, leaving 22 bases between. In DNA, the CDR3 is TGTGCCAGCAGCTTAGTCGGGGGCCGTTCCCATAAATTCTACAATGAGCAGTTCTTC. The encoded protein is CASSLVGGRSHKFYNEQFF.

CDR3 sequence: CATHRAGVGQPQHF. Written as DNA, the CDR3 is TGTGCCACCCACAGAGCAGGGGTTGGTCAGCCCCAGCATTTT. The genes are TRBV6-1 and TRBJ1-5; maybe TRBD1 (6 bases). Between the trimmed V and J ends, which lost 10 bases and 6 bases, there was a span of 19 bases. Germline-derived CDR1 and CDR2 are MNHNS and SASEGT. The length of the CDR3 is 14 residues.

This clone was detected once. This rearrangement joins TRBV5-4 to TRBJ2-5; 11 bases are shared with TRBD1. Per the germline V gene, CDR1 is SGHNT and CDR2 is YYREEE (reference sequence). CDR3 length equals 16 residues. With 4 bases clipped from V and 4 bases from J, the junction kept 9 bases outside the gene matches. The CDR3 sequence: CASSLRTGGAGETQYF. CDR3 in DNA: TGTGCCAGCAGCCTTAGGACAGGGGGCGCGGGAGAGACCCAGTACTTC.

This chain uses TRBV6-5 with TRBJ2-3; D is perhaps TRBD1 (6 bases). The V end lost 3 bases, the J end lost 2 bases, and 15 bases lay between the germline ends. There are 16 residues in the CDR3. CDR1 is MNHEY, CDR2 SVGAGI, per germline. CDR3 region: CASSYDQGMVTDTQYF. The CDR3 bases are TGTGCCAGCAGTTATGACCAGGGGATGGTCACAGATACGCAGTATTTT.

The V call is TRBV24-1, the J call TRBJ2-3, with 8 bases fitting TRBD1. The CDR3 consists of 16 residues. Germline V gives CDR1 KGHDR, CDR2 SFDVKD. Trimming cost V 4 bases and J 0 bases; bases outside gene matches: 5. The CDR3 sequence is CATSDPGGASTDTQYF. CDR3 nucleotides: TGTGCCACCAGTGACCCAGGGGGCGCGAGCACAGATACGCAGTATTTT.

The V and J genes are TRBV6-1 and TRBJ2-6; D call uncertain. Germline CDR1 and CDR2: MNHNS and SASEGT. Trimming cost V 4 bases and J 3 bases, with 22 bases left between them. This CDR3 has 19 amino acids. The CDR3 sequence: CASSAQMGPVKVGANVLTF. The CDR3 nucleotides read TGTGCCAGCAGTGCCCAGATGGGCCCGGTTAAGGTTGGGGCCAACGTCCTGACTTTC.